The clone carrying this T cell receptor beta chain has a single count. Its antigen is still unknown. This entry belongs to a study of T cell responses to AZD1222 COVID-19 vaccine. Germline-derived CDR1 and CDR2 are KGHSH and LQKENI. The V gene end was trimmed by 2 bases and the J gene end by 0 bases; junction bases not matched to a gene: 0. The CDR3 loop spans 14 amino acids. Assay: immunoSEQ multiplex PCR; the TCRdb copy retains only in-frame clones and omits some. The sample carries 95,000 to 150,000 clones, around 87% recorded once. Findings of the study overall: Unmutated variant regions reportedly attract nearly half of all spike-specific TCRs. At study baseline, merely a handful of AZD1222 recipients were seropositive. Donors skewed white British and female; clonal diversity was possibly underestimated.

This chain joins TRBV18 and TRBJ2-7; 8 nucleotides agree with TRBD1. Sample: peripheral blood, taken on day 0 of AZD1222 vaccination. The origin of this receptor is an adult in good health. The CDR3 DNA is TGTGCCAGCTCACCAGGGACAGGCTCCTACGAGCAGTACTTC. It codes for CASSPGTGSYEQYF.